These 4 T cell receptor beta chains share one sample of origin, sequenced in a study of blood T cell repertoires in COVID-19. Only in-frame clones appear in the TCRdb table, and some are missing; sequencing was by immunoSEQ multiplex PCR. The sample gives roughly 76,000 clones, roughly 84% of which show up once; approximately 29% is in the top ten. Sequencing input: peripheral blood. These receptors were taken from a woman aged 80 or older with active or convalescent COVID-19.

V gene TRBV10-3 combines with J gene TRBJ1-2; D possibly corresponds to TRBD1 (5 bases). The CDR3 is 13 amino acids. The germline V gene encodes CDR1 ENHRY and CDR2 SYGVKD. Trimming removed 5 bases at V and 4 bases at J, with 11 bases between. CDR3 loop: CAISPTESYGYTF. CDR3 sequence (DNA): TGTGCCATCAGTCCGACAGAATCCTATGGCTACACCTTC.

This chain joins TRBV27 and TRBJ2-4; tentatively, D is TRBD1 (5 bases). The V and J ends lost 8 bases and 0 bases respectively, with 17 bases between them. CDR1 is MNHEY and CDR2 is SMNVEV in the germline V gene (reference sequence). This CDR3 has 16 residues. The CDR3 here is CASGPYRTLAKNIQYF. For the CDR3, the DNA is TGTGCCAGCGGGCCATACAGGACCCTAGCCAAAAACATTCAGTACTTC.

This chain links TRBV5-1 with TRBJ2-5, with 9 bases identical to TRBD2. This CDR3 has 16 amino acids. CDR1 is SGHRS, CDR2 YFSETQ, per germline. V lost 0 bases to trimming and J lost 0 bases; unmatched junction nucleotides: 3. The CDR3 sequence: CASSLGLAENQETQYF. The CDR3 DNA follows: TGCGCCAGCAGCTTGGGACTAGCGGAAAACCAAGAGACCCAGTACTTC.

The chain is built from TRBV10-3 and TRBJ2-1, with D perhaps matching TRBD2 (5 bases). The CDR3 runs to 14 residues. CDR1 is ENHRY and CDR2 is SYGVKD in the germline V gene. Trimming took 7 bases from V and 7 from J, leaving 17 bases between them. The DNA for the CDR3 is TGTGCCATCAACTGGAGCGGTCGTGAAAATGAGCAGTTCTTC. It encodes CAINWSGRENEQFF.